At least ten counts were recorded for the clone carrying this T cell receptor beta chain. Other nucleotide sequences from this sample produce the same CDR3. DNA input for the unsorted PBMC replicate PCRs was about 280 ng, 31,000 or so T cell genomes. Method: immunoSEQ multiplex PCR; TCRdb's copy keeps in-frame clones and lacks some. The sample holds about 87,000 clones, around 47% seen once. This sample is part of a study of shared clonotypes between healthy human individuals. Recent acute infections and vaccinations were absent in the healthy HIV-negative adult donors. Germline values: CDR1 SEHNR, CDR2 FQNEAQ (reference sequence). The CDR3 sequence is 14 residues long. V lost 2 bases, J lost 0 bases, and 7 bases lay in between.

The material sequenced was PBMCs. This rearrangement joins TRBV7-9 to TRBJ1-2; no firm D call. The clonotype was recovered from a woman aged 40-49 years in good health. Some clones in this sample may be carry-over from other donors' samples. CDR3 protein: CASSLLESNYGYTF. DNA for the CDR3: TGTGCCAGCAGCTTACTTGAATCTAACTATGGCTACACCTTC.